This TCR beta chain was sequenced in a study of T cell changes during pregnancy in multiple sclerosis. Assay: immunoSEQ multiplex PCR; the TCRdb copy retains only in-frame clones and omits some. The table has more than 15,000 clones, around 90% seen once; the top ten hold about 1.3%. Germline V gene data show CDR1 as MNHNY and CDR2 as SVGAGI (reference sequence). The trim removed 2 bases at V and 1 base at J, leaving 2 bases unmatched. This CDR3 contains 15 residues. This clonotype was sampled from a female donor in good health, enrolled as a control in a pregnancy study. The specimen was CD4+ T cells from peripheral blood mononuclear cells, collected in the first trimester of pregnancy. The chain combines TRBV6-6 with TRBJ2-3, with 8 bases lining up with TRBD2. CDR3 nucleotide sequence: TGTGCCAGCAGTTACCCGGGGGGGGGCACAGATACGCAGTATTTT. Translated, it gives CASSYPGGGTDTQYF.